Each of the 8 T cell receptor beta chains below was sequenced from the same sample in a study of TIL therapy for anti-PD-1-resistant metastatic lung cancer. Sequencing used immunoSEQ v3. Assay used: immunoSEQ multiplex PCR; TCRdb lists only in-frame clones, some missing. The data show roughly 17,000 clones, 74% seen once. Described time point: pre-treatment sample, taken before nivolumab and TIL therapy. Sequenced here: blood, sampled at baseline. These receptors were obtained from a person between 25 and 80 years old with non-small cell lung cancer.

This clone was seen more than once but under ten times. The chain is built from TRBV5-1 and TRBJ1-5, with 8 bases aligning to TRBD1. The junction had 6 bases not matched to a gene; V was cut back by 0 bases and J by 7 bases. CDR3 length: 15 amino acids. Germline V gene lookup returns CDR1 SGHRS and CDR2 YFSETQ. The CDR3 is CASSLGGQGKQPQHF. CDR3 sequence (DNA): TGCGCCAGCAGCTTGGGTGGACAGGGAAAGCAGCCCCAGCATTTT.

The chain uses TRBV10-3 and TRBJ2-6; TRBD2 aligns across 8 bases. Germline CDR1 is ENHRY and CDR2 is SYGVKD. This CDR3 has 18 residues. V was clipped by 6 bases and J by 1 base; unmatched bases: 11. The CDR3 sequence is CAIRPRPGLDSGANVLTF. The CDR3 DNA sequence: TGTGCCATCAGGCCCCGACCGGGACTAGATTCTGGGGCCAACGTCCTGACTTTC.

This chain joins TRBV5-1 and TRBJ1-1; possible D gene TRBD1, 6 bases. Germline lookup yields CDR1 SGHRS and CDR2 YFSETQ. The length of the CDR3 is 14 residues. V was trimmed by 2 bases and J by 4 bases, leaving 12 bases between them. CDR3 residues: CASSLEGGGTEAFF. For the CDR3, the DNA is TGCGCCAGCAGCTTAGAGGGGGGAGGCACTGAAGCTTTCTTT.

By sample fraction, this clone is medium-sized. This chain links TRBV7-8 with TRBJ2-3; 12 nucleotides line up with TRBD2. This CDR3 region has 18 residues. Per germline, CDR1 SGHVS and CDR2 FQNEAQ. V shed 2 bases and J 5 bases; nucleotides not matched to a gene: 11. This CDR3 is CASSLPLAGGGAGDTQYF. The CDR3 coding sequence is TGTGCCAGCAGCTTACCACTAGCGGGGGGTGGGGCTGGAGATACGCAGTATTTT.

The chain recombines TRBV18 with TRBJ2-5, with a tentative D call TRBD2 (6 bases). This CDR3 contains 17 residues. Per the germline V gene, CDR1 is KGHSH and CDR2 is LQKENI. Trimming took off 6 bases at V and 4 bases at J, with 24 bases between the two ends. CDR3 sequence (DNA): TGTGCCAGCTCCCAGAGGAGCACGGGGTCGCGGGGAGAGACCCAGTACTTC. Translated, it gives CASSQRSTGSRGETQYF.

This chain uses TRBV7-2 with TRBJ2-7, with unresolved D. The germline V gene has CDR1 SGHTA and CDR2 FQGNSA. This CDR3 has 14 amino acids. The V end lost 1 base, the J end lost 6 bases, and 13 bases lay between the germline ends. The CDR3 bases are TGTGCCAGCAGCTTAGATCCTAGTAAACCCGAGCAGTACTTC. Protein: CASSLDPSKPEQYF.

This clone was counted between two and nine times. The chain recombines TRBV7-2 with TRBJ2-7; 7 bases match TRBD1. CDR1 and CDR2 (germline): SGHTA, FQGNSA. This CDR3 is 15 amino acids long. The V segment lost 4 bases and the J segment 0 bases; nucleotides outside the gene matches: 6. The CDR3: CASSSTGQSSYEQYF. The DNA of the CDR3 is TGTGCCAGCAGCTCGACGGGACAGAGCTCCTACGAGCAGTACTTC.

This clone showed up just a few times. V gene TRBV18 combines with J gene TRBJ1-1; D is possibly TRBD1 (6 bases). V lost 2 bases and J lost 5, with 18 bases in between. Looked up from germline, CDR1 is KGHSH and CDR2 is LQKENI. There are 16 residues in the CDR3. CDR3 nucleotides: TGTGCCAGCTCACCATCTCAACAGGGTGAATCGACTGAAGCTTTCTTT. Its protein is CASSPSQQGESTEAFF.